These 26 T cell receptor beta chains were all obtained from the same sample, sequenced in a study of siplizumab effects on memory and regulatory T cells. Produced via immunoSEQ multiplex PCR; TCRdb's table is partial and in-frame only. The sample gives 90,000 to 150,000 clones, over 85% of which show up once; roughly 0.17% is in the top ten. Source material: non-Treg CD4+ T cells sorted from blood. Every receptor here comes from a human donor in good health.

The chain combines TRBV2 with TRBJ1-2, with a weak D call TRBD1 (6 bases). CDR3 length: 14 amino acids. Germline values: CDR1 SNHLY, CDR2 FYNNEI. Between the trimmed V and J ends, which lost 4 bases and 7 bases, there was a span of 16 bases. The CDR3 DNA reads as TGTGCCAGCAGTGGCCTATCATCAGGGGCTGGCTACACCTTC. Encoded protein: CASSGLSSGAGYTF.

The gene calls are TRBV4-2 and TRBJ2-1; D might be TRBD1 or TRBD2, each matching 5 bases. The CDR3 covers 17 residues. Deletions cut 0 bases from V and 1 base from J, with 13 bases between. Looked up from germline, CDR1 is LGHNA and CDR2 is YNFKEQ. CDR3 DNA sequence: TGTGCCAGCAGCCAAGAGTCCTGGGGGTCGTCCTACAATGAGCAGTTCTTC. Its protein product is CASSQESWGSSYNEQFF.

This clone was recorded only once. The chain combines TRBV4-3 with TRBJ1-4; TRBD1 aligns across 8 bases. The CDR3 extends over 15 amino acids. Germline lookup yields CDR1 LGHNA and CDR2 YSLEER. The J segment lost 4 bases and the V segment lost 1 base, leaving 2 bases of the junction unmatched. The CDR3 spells CASSQAGQGNEKLFF. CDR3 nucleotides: TGCGCCAGCAGCCAAGCCGGACAGGGTAATGAAAAACTGTTTTTT.

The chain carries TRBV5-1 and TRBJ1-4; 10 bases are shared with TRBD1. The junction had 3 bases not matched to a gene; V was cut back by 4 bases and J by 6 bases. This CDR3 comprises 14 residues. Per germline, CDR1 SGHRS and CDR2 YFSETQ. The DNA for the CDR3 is TGCGCCAGCAGCCGGGACAGGGGCGATGAAAAACTGTTTTTT. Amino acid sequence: CASSRDRGDEKLFF.

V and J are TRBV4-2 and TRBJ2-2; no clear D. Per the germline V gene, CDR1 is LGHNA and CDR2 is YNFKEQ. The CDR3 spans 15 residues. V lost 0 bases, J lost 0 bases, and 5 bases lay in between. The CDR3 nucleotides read TGTGCCAGCAGCCAAGAGGTCGCGAACACCGGGGAGCTGTTTTTT. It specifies CASSQEVANTGELFF.

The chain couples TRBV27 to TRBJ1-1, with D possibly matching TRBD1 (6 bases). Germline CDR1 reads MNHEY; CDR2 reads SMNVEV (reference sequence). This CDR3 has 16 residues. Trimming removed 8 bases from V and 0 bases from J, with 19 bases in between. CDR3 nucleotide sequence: TGTGCCAGCGTGGGATGGGGGGCTCACATGAACACTGAAGCTTTCTTT. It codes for CASVGWGAHMNTEAFF.

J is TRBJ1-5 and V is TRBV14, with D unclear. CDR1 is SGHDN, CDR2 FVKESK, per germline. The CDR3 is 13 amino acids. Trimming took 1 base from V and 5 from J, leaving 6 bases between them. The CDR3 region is CASSQGMDQPQHF. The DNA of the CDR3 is TGTGCCAGCAGCCAAGGGATGGATCAGCCCCAGCATTTT.

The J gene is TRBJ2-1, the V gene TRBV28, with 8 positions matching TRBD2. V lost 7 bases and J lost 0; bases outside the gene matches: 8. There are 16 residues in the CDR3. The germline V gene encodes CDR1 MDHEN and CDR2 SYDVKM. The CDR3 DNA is TGTGCCAGCACAGGGCTTGGGACTAGCTCCTACAATGAGCAGTTCTTC. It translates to CASTGLGTSSYNEQFF.

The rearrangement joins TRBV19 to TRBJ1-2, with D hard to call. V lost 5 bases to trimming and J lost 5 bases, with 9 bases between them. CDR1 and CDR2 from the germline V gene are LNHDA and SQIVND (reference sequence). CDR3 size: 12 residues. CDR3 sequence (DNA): TGTGCCAGTAGTCTGGAAAGATATGGCTACACCTTC. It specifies CASSLERYGYTF. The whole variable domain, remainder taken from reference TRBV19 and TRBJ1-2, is DGGITQSPKYLFRKEGQNVTLSCEQNLNHDAMYWYRQDPGQGLRLIYYSQIVNDFQKGDIAEGYSVSREKKESFPLTVTSAQKNPTAFYLCASSLERYGYTFGSGTRLTVV.

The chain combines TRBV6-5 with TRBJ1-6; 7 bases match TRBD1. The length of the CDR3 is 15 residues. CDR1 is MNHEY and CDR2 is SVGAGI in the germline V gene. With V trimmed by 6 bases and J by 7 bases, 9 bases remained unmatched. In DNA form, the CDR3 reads TGTGCCAGCAGACCCGGGACAGCGGACAATTCACCCCTCCACTTT. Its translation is CASRPGTADNSPLHF.

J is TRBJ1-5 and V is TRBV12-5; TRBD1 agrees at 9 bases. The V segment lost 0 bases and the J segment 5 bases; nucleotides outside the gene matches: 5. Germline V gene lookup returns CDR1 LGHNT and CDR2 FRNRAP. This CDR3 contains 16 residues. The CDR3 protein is CASGLVQGQGHQPQHF. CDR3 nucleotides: TGTGCTAGTGGTTTGGTACAGGGACAGGGACATCAGCCCCAGCATTTT.

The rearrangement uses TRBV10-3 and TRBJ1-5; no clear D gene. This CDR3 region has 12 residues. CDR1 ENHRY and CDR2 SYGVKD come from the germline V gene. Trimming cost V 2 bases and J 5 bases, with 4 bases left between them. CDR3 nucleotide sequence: TGTGCCATCAGTGAGGGGGATCAGCCCCAGCATTTT. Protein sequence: CAISEGDQPQHF.

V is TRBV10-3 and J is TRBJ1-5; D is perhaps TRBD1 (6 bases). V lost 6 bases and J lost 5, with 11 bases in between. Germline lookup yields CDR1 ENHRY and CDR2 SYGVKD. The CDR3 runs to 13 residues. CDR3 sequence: CAIRAGADQPQHF. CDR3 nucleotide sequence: TGTGCCATCAGGGCAGGGGCTGATCAGCCCCAGCATTTT.

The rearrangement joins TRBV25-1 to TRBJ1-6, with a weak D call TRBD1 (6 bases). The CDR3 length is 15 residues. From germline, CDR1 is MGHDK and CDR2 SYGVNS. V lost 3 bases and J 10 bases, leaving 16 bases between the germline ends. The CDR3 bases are TGTGCCAGCAGTGACAGTACAGGGTGGGGGTCACCCCTCCACTTT. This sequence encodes CASSDSTGWGSPLHF.

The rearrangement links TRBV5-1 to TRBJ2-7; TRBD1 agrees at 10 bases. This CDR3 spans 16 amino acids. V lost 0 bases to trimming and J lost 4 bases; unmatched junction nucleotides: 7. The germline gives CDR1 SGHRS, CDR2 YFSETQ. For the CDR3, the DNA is TGCGCCAGCAGCTTGGTACCGGGACAGGGGCTTTACGAGCAGTACTTC. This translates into CASSLVPGQGLYEQYF.

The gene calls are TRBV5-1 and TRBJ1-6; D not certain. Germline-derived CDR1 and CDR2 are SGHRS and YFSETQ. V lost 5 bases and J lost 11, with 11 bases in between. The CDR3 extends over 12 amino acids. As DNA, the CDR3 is TGCGCCAGCAGTACGGGGATACCACCCCTCCACTTT. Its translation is CASSTGIPPLHF. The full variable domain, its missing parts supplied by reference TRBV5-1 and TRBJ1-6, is KAGVTQTPRYLIKTRGQQVTLSCSPISGHRSVSWYQQTPGQGLQFLFEYFSETQRNKGNFPGRFSGRQFSNSRSEMNVSTLELGDSALYLCASSTGIPPLHFGNGTRLTVT.

CDR3 sequence reads: CASSTGQSTEAFF. DNA for the CDR3: TGTGCCAGCTCAACGGGACAGAGCACTGAAGCTTTCTTT. V is TRBV18 and J is TRBJ1-1; 7 bases match TRBD1. Germline values: CDR1 KGHSH, CDR2 LQKENI. V lost 5 bases, J lost 4 bases, and 4 bases stayed unmatched. The CDR3 length is 13 residues.

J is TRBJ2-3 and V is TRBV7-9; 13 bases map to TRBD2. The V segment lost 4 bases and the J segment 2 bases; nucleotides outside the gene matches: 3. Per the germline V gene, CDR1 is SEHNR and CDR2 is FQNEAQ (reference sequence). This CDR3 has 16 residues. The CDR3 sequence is CASSYGLAGATDTQYF. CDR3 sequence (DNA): TGTGCCAGCAGCTACGGACTAGCGGGGGCCACAGATACGCAGTATTTT.

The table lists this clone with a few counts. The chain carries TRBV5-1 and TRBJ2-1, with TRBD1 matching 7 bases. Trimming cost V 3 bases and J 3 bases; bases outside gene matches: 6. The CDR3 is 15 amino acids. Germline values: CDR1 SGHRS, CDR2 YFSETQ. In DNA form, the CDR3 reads TGCGCCAGCAGCTCCGAGGGACAGAACTACAATGAGCAGTTCTTC. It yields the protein CASSSEGQNYNEQFF.

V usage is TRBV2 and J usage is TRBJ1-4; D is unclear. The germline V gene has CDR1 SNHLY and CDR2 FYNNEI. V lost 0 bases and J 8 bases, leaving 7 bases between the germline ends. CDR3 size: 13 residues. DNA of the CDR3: TGTGCCAGCAGTGAAGCAGGGTGGGAAAAACTGTTTTTT. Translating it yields CASSEAGWEKLFF.

CDR3 sequence (DNA): TGTGCCATCGGTCTAGCGGCCACAGATACGCAGTATTTT. It translates to CAIGLAATDTQYF. The V and J genes are TRBV10-3 and TRBJ2-3; TRBD2 matches 7 bases. Germline CDR1 and CDR2: ENHRY and SYGVKD. This CDR3 spans 13 amino acids. V lost 8 bases and J lost 2; bases outside the gene matches: 4.

The CDR3 loop reads CASSLGAGAFNQPQHF. In DNA form, the CDR3 reads TGTGCCAGCAGCTTAGGAGCAGGGGCTTTCAATCAGCCCCAGCATTTT. This chain joins TRBV7-9 and TRBJ1-5; D is possibly TRBD1 (6 bases). Germline loops: CDR1 SEHNR, CDR2 FQNEAQ (reference sequence). Trimming removed 1 base at V and 3 bases at J, with 13 bases between. The CDR3 covers 16 residues.

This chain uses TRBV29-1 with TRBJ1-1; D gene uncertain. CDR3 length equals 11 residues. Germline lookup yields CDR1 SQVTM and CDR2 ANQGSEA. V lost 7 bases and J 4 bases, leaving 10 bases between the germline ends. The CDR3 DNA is TGCAGCGCCCGTAGGTCCACTGAAGCTTTCTTT. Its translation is CSARRSTEAFF.

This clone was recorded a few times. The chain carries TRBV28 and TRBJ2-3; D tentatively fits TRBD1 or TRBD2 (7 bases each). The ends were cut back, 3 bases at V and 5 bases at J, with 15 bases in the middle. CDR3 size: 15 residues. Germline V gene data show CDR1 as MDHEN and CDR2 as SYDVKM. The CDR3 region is CASSFQGGGRDTQYF. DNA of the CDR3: TGTGCCAGCAGTTTTCAGGGGGGGGGCCGAGATACGCAGTATTTT.

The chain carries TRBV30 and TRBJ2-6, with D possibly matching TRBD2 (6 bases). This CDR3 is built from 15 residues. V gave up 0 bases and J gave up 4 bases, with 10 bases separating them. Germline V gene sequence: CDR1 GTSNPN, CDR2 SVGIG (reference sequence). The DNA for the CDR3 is TGTGCCTGGAGTGTATGGGGGGTCGGGGCCAACGTCCTGACTTTC. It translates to CAWSVWGVGANVLTF.

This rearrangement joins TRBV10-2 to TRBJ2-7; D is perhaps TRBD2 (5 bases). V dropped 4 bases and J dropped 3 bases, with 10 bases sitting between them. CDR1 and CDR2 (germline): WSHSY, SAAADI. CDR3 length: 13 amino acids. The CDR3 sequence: CASSVSADYEQYF. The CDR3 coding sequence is TGCGCCAGCAGTGTCTCAGCGGACTACGAGCAGTACTTC.